This T cell receptor beta chain was sequenced in a study of T cell repertoires in cytomegalovirus infection. In germline, CDR1 is SGHTA, CDR2 FQGNSA. CDR3 length: 15 amino acids. Trimming cost V 6 bases and J 0 bases, with 15 bases left between them. This clonotype was observed at least ten times. TCRdb re-called the reads with MiXCR, one entry per CDR3 protein. Found here are over 100,000 distinct CDR3 sequences, about 17% of them singletons; the top ten hold about 8.8%. This sequence originates from a human donor in good health (CMV status not recorded). Some clones in this sample may be carry-over from other donors' samples. This rearrangement joins TRBV7-2 to TRBJ2-7; D may be TRBD2 (5 bases). The sample consisted of PBMCs. The CDR3 coding sequence is TGTGCCAGCAGTCGTCGAGTCGGAGGCTCCTACGAGCAGTACTTC. Its protein product is CASSRRVGGSYEQYF.